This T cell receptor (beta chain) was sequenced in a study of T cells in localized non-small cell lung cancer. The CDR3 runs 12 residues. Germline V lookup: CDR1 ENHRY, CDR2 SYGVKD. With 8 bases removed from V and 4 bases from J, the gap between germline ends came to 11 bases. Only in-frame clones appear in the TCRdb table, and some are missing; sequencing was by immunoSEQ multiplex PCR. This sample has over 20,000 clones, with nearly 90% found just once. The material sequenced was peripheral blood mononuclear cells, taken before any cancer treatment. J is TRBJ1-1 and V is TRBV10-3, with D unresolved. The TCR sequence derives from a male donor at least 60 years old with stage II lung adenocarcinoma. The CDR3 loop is CAIGSTSTEAFF. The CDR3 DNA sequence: TGTGCCATCGGTTCTACGTCCACTGAAGCTTTCTTT.